This T cell receptor beta chain was recorded in a study of beta chain features in type 1 diabetes. Across the study: Patient and healthy donor groups were alike in age, gender and cell yields. Whole-study results and caveats: Moderate but significant shortening of TCRB CDR3s was recorded in all four CD4+ subsets from Type 1 diabetes patients.

Central memory, naive, regulatory and stem cell-like memory CD4+ cells were sorted by CD45RO/CCR7/CD25/CD127/CD95/CD27. The entirety of the isolated RNA underwent reverse transcription, so expressed TCRB transcripts were sequenced. Each sample of naive, central memory or regulatory T cells had, on average, roughly 3.6 million reads. Generated by immunoSEQ multiplex PCR, the TCRdb table keeps only in-frame clones and is missing some. The table lists some 240,000 clones, approximately 10% of them singletons. This clone was observed a handful of times. Its antigen is not identified. The specimen sequenced was central memory CD4+ T cells from blood. The TCR was taken from a man younger than 35 in good health.

CDR3 nucleotides: TGTGCCTGGACCCTAACAGGGGGCGGATTCGAGCAGTACTTC. It is translated as CAWTLTGGGFEQYF. The rearrangement links TRBV30 to TRBJ2-7, with 9 positions matching TRBD1. The CDR3 covers 14 residues. Germline-derived CDR1 and CDR2 are GTSNPN and SVGIG (reference sequence). The V segment lost 4 bases and the J segment 6 bases; nucleotides outside the gene matches: 10.